The clone carrying this T cell receptor beta chain was detected ten times or more. The CDR3 is made up of 14 amino acids. The V end was cut by 6 bases, the J end by 0 bases, with 11 bases between. TCRdb recomputed calls from the reads with MiXCR, one row per CDR3 protein. The data show fewer than 200,000 distinct CDR3 sequences, roughly 19% seen once. The data derive from a study of T cell repertoires in cytomegalovirus infection. This TCR came from a human donor in good health (CMV status not recorded). Some clones in this sample may be carry-over from other donors' samples. Source material: PBMCs. The chain links TRBV12-3 or TRBV12-4 to TRBJ1-1, with D possibly TRBD1 on 5 matching bases. CDR3 nucleotides: TGTGCCAGCAGCCCACGGACACTGAACACTGAAGCTTTCTTT. Amino acids: CASSPRTLNTEAFF.